The present T cell receptor (beta chain) was sequenced within a study of CXCR3-negative and CXCR3-positive naive CD8 T cells. With respect to this clonotype: The antigen remains undetermined.

Via 5' RACE with UMI labels, TRB cDNA libraries were prepared. TCRdb reprocessed the 5' RACE reads and reports one entry per CDR3 protein, with no DNA. The sample totals about 43,000 distinct CDR3 sequences. Study-level results: No difference in surface CD5 was seen between naive subsets, and TCR strength was inferred from TRB CDR3 properties.

The germline V gene has CDR1 SGHVS and CDR2 FNYEAQ. This CDR3 is 16 amino acids long. Input material: memory CD8+ T cells from blood. J is TRBJ2-5 and V is TRBV7-6; the D call from TCRdb, TRBD1, cannot be confirmed without DNA. This TCR came from a human donor in good health. Some clones in this sample may be carry-over from other donors' samples. The CDR3 loop is CASSLLRDKDAETQYF. The full variable domain, in which reference TRBV7-6 and TRBJ2-5 provide the parts outside the CDR3, is GAGVSQSPRYKVTKRGQDVALRCDPISGHVSLYWYRQALGQGPEFLTYFNYEAQQDKSGLPNDRFSAERPEGSISTLTIQRTEQRDSAMYRCASSLLRDKDAETQYFGPGTRLLVL.